A single sample gave rise to the 7 T cell receptor beta chains below, sequenced in a study of shared clonotypes between healthy human individuals. Selected positively for CCR7 and CD45RO-negative, naive CD8 cells excluded terminally differentiated effector memory CD45RA+ cells. Profiling relied on immunoSEQ multiplex PCR, and the TCRdb table lists in-frame clones only, not all of them. This sample yields roughly 2 million clones, of which about 95% are seen a single time; roughly 1.1% belongs to the top ten. The specimen was naive CD8+ T cells sorted from blood. The receptors originated from a man between 18 and 35 years old in good health.

The chain links TRBV5-1 to TRBJ2-1, with 12 bases aligning to TRBD2. Unmatched junction bases numbered 2, after V lost 0 bases and J lost 1 base. In germline, CDR1 is SGHRS, CDR2 YFSETQ. This CDR3 is built from 17 residues. The CDR3 region is CASSLGTSGISYNEQFF. CDR3 in DNA: TGCGCCAGCAGCTTGGGGACTAGCGGGATTTCCTACAATGAGCAGTTCTTC. Full variable domain (outside the CDR3, taken from reference TRBV5-1 and TRBJ2-1): KAGVTQTPRYLIKTRGQQVTLSCSPISGHRSVSWYQQTPGQGLQFLFEYFSETQRNKGNFPGRFSGRQFSNSRSEMNVSTLELGDSALYLCASSLGTSGISYNEQFFGPGTRLTVL.

This chain joins TRBV5-1 and TRBJ2-2, with D unresolved. Germline V gene sequence: CDR1 SGHRS, CDR2 YFSETQ. This CDR3 comprises 14 residues. With 0 bases removed from V and 4 bases from J, the gap between germline ends came to 7 bases. CDR3 bases: TGCGCCAGCAGCTTGGGGGCCACCACCGGGGAGCTGTTTTTT. It specifies CASSLGATTGELFF. The variable domain in full, with the rest retrieved from reference TRBV5-1 and TRBJ2-2, is KAGVTQTPRYLIKTRGQQVTLSCSPISGHRSVSWYQQTPGQGLQFLFEYFSETQRNKGNFPGRFSGRQFSNSRSEMNVSTLELGDSALYLCASSLGATTGELFFGEGSRLTVL.

The chain carries TRBV9 and TRBJ1-3; a possible D gene is TRBD1 (5 bases). V lost 3 bases, J lost 3 bases, and 10 bases lay in between. The CDR3 loop spans 14 amino acids. Germline V gene data show CDR1 as SGDLS and CDR2 as YYNGEE. This CDR3 reads CASSASGYGNTIYF. The DNA of the CDR3 is TGTGCCAGCAGCGCGTCAGGGTATGGAAACACCATATATTTT.

On this clone itself: The sample has other DNA sequences that encode this CDR3 too. J is TRBJ1-1 and V is TRBV19; no clear D gene. The V gene's germline CDR1 is LNHDA and CDR2 SQIVND (reference sequence). Trimming took off 3 bases at V and 5 bases at J, with 7 bases between the two ends. The CDR3 has 12 residues. The CDR3 sequence: CASSMRGTEAFF. The CDR3 coding sequence is TGTGCCAGTAGTATGAGAGGGACTGAAGCTTTCTTT.

The chain is built from TRBV7-9 and TRBJ2-5, with a weak D call TRBD2 (6 bases). Trimming cost V 0 bases and J 5 bases, with 16 bases left between them. This CDR3 comprises 16 residues. Germline CDR1 and CDR2: SEHNR and FQNEAQ (reference sequence). The CDR3 reads CASSLAQGRGMETQYF. The DNA of the CDR3 is TGTGCCAGCAGCTTAGCGCAGGGACGGGGGATGGAGACCCAGTACTTC.

The genes are TRBV27 and TRBJ1-1; D is unresolved. Trimming removed 4 bases from V and 7 bases from J, with 13 bases in between. This CDR3 comprises 13 residues. Germline CDR1 and CDR2: MNHEY and SMNVEV (reference sequence). The CDR3 region is CASSWRAGLEAFF. The CDR3 DNA reads as TGTGCCAGCAGTTGGAGGGCAGGACTTGAAGCTTTCTTT.

The gene calls are TRBV4-3 and TRBJ1-3; D uncertain. The CDR3 runs to 15 residues. V was cut by 1 base and J by 3 bases, with 10 bases left in between. Germline lookup yields CDR1 LGHNA and CDR2 YSLEER. CDR3 sequence: CASSQGEGFGNTIYF. The CDR3 DNA is TGCGCCAGCAGCCAAGGGGAGGGCTTTGGAAACACCATATATTTT.